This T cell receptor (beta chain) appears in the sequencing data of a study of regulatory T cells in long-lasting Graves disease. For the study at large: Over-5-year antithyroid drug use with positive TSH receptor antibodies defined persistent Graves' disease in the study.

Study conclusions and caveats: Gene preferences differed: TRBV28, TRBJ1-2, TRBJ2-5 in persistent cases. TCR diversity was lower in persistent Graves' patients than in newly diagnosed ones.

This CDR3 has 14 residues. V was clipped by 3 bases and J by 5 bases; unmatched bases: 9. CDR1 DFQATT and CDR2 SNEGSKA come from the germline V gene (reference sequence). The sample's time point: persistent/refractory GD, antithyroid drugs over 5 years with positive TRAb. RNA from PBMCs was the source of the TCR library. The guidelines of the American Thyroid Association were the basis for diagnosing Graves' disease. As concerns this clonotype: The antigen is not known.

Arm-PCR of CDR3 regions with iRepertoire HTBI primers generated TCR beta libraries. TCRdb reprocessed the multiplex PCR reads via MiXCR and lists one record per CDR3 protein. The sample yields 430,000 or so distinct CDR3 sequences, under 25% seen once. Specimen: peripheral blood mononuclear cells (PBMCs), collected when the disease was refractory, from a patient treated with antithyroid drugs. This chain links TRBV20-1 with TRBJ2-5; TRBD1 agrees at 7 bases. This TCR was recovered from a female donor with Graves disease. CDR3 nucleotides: TGCAGTGCTAGTGATAGGGGGCGTACGGAGACCCAGTACTTC. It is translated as CSASDRGRTETQYF.